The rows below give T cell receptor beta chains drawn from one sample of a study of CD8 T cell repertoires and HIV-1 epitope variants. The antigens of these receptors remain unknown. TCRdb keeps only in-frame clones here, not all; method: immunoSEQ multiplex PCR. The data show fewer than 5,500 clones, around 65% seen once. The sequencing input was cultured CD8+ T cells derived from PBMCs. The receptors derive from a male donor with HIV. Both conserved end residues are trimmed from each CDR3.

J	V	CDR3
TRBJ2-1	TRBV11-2	ASSLGAGTGYNEQF
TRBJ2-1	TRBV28	ASSGDRLNEQF
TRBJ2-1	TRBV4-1	ASSKGAGNEQF
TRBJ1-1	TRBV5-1	ASSILTGFADTEAF
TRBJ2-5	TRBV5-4	ASSGLAREETQY
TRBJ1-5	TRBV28	ASSSEQGALNQPQH
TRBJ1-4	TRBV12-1	ASSFGGPNPATNEKLF
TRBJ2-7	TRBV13	ASREGSYEQY
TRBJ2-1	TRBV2	ASSTGQYFGNEQF
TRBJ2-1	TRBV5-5	ASSPFSGNYNEQF
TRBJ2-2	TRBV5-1	ASTDSLNTGELF
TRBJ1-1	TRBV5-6	ASREQGGTEAF
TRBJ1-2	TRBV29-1	SAQGTGDSYGYT
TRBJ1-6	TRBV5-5	ASRWMDSPLH
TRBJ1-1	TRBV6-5	ASSYSWTGGTEAF
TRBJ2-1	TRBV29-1	SVEWRISYNEQF
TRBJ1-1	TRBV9	ASSVGGSTEAF
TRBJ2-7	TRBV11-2	ASSLGASGSYEQY
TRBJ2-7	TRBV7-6	ASSVRQGSYEQY
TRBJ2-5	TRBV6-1	ASSGLAGDLQETQY
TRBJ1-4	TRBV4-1	ASSQELRGQVVRTNEKLF
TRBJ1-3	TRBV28	ASSRQGIGNTIY
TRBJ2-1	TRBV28	ASSLLGEGIYLEQF
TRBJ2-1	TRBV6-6	ASSEGGEQF
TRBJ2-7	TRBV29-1	SAQTGTRDEQY
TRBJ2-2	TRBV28	ASSLLAGANTGELF
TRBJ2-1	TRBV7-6	ASSEGLAGREQF
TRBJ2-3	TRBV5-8	ASSPTSGVATDTQY
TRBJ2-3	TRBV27	ASSSGGGGTDTQY
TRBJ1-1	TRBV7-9	ASRQGDTEAF
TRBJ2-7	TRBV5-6	ASSLVLGDEQY
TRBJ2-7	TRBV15	ATSRATLAGDSYEQY
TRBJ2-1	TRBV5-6	ASSGGIAGVYEQF
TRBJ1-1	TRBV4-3	ASSRGGNTEAF
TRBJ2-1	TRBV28	ASSFEGGLYNEQF
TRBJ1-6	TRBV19	ATCPGLGNSPLH
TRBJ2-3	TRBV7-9	ASSSLGLAGGNTQY
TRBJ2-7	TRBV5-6	ASSFSGEQY
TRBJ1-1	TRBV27	ASSLWDGNTEAF
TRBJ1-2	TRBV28	ASSSGGTAANYGYT
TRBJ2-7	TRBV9	ASSVEGSYEQY